The next 30 T cell receptor beta chains were all read from a single sample in a study of T cell repertoires in cytomegalovirus infection. A single record per CDR3 protein comes from TCRdb applying MiXCR to the reads. The sample lists hundreds of thousands of distinct CDR3 sequences; roughly 36% were seen once. No antigen is known for these receptors. The source material was cultured PBMCs, sampled from culture after CMV antigen stimulation. These receptors all come from a human donor in good health (CMV status not recorded). Some clones in this sample may be carry-over from other donors' samples.

The V and J genes are TRBV7-9 and TRBJ1-1; D is perhaps TRBD1 (6 bases). This CDR3 contains 16 residues. The V end lost 5 bases, the J end lost 0 bases, and 16 bases lay between the germline ends. Germline-derived CDR1 and CDR2 are SEHNR and FQNEAQ (reference sequence). The CDR3 loop is CASSPRGGPLNTEAFF. CDR3 coding DNA: TGTGCCAGCAGCCCTCGTGGGGGGCCTCTGAACACTGAAGCTTTCTTT.

V usage is TRBV20-1 and J usage is TRBJ2-1; 12 bases agree with TRBD2. The J segment lost 6 bases and the V segment lost 2 bases, leaving 5 bases of the junction unmatched. There are 15 residues in the CDR3. Germline loops: CDR1 DFQATT, CDR2 SNEGSKA (reference sequence). This CDR3 reads CSARNPTSGSNEQFF. The CDR3 coding sequence is TGCAGTGCTAGAAATCCGACTAGCGGGAGCAATGAGCAGTTCTTC.

This rearrangement joins TRBV7-8 to TRBJ2-1; no clear D. Germline V gene sequence: CDR1 SGHVS, CDR2 FQNEAQ. The CDR3 is made up of 14 amino acids. Between the trimmed V and J ends, which lost 1 base and 8 bases, there was a span of 12 bases. The CDR3 bases are TGTGCCAGCAGCTTAGTGGGTGCTACTTATGAGCAGTTCTTC. This codes for CASSLVGATYEQFF.

This clonotype was seen repeatedly, ten times or more. The V and J genes are TRBV7-2 and TRBJ1-1; 8 bases map to TRBD1. The CDR3 sequence is 15 residues long. V gave up 7 bases and J gave up 6 bases; unmatched junction bases: 13. The germline CDR1 and CDR2 sequences are SGHTA and FQGNSA. CDR3 sequence: CASTLRRGRGSEAFF. In DNA, the CDR3 is TGTGCCAGCACCCTACGCAGGGGGCGAGGTTCTGAAGCTTTCTTT. The full variable domain, rest sourced from reference TRBV7-2 and TRBJ1-1, is GAGVSQSPSNKVTEKGKDVELRCDPISGHTALYWYRQSLGQGLEFLIYFQGNSAPDKSGLPSDRFSAERTGGSVSTLTIQRTQQEDSAVYLCASTLRRGRGSEAFFGQGTRLTVV.

The chain couples TRBV12-3 or TRBV12-4 to TRBJ2-7; D gene uncertain. V shed 6 bases and J shed 3 bases, with 15 bases lying between them. This CDR3 is built from 14 residues. Here the CDR3 reads CASSLVGLDYEQYF. CDR3 in DNA: TGTGCCAGCAGCCTGGTTGGCCTAGACTACGAGCAGTACTTC.

This clonotype came up a few times. The CDR3 region is CASTATGRRLNTEAFF. The CDR3 DNA sequence: TGTGCCAGCACCGCGACAGGACGCCGGTTGAACACTGAAGCTTTCTTT. This chain connects TRBV2 to TRBJ1-1; possible D gene TRBD1, 6 bases. V was shortened by 7 bases and J by 0 bases, with 18 bases between the two germline ends. Germline values: CDR1 SNHLY, CDR2 FYNNEI. The length of the CDR3 is 16 residues.

This clonotype occurred a few times. The chain joins TRBV29-1 to TRBJ2-5, with D possibly being TRBD2 (6 bases). CDR3 size: 13 residues. CDR1 is SQVTM, CDR2 ANQGSEA, per germline. Trimming stripped 7 bases from V and 10 bases from J, with 22 bases between. Written as DNA, the CDR3 is TGCAGCGCTGACACTTTGAGTCGGGAGTTCCAGTACTTC. As protein: CSADTLSREFQYF.

The genes are TRBV28 and TRBJ1-2; 9 bases fit TRBD1. The germline V gene encodes CDR1 MDHEN and CDR2 SYDVKM. The CDR3 runs 14 residues. The J segment lost 4 bases and the V segment lost 8 bases, leaving 8 bases of the junction unmatched. CDR3 coding DNA: TGTGCCAGCTGGAACAGGGGGCTCGGCTATGGCTACACCTTC. The encoded protein is CASWNRGLGYGYTF.

The genes are TRBV7-9 and TRBJ2-2; the D is unclear. The V gene lost 3 bases and the J gene lost 6 bases, with 14 bases spanning the gap. The germline gives CDR1 SEHNR, CDR2 FQNEAQ (reference sequence). This CDR3 spans 15 amino acids. CDR3 in amino acids: CASSFTGFRAGELFF. CDR3 bases: TGTGCCAGCAGCTTCACCGGGTTCCGAGCCGGGGAGCTGTTTTTT.

The chain uses TRBV28 and TRBJ2-3, with D possibly TRBD2 on 5 matching bases. Germline V gives CDR1 MDHEN, CDR2 SYDVKM. The CDR3 is 14 amino acids. Trimming removed 7 bases at V and 4 bases at J, with 15 bases between. The CDR3 DNA follows: TGTGCCAGCATGGACGCGGGTTTGGCAGATACGCAGTATTTT. This sequence encodes CASMDAGLADTQYF.

The table lists this clonotype with many counts. CDR3 coding DNA: TGTGCCAGCAGCTTGGACAGGACCACAGATACGCAGTATTTT. Its protein is CASSLDRTTDTQYF. The chain couples TRBV7-2 to TRBJ2-3, with TRBD1 identical over 7 bases. Germline V gene sequence: CDR1 SGHTA, CDR2 FQGNSA. The CDR3 sequence is 14 residues long. Unmatched junction bases numbered 2, after V lost 3 bases and J lost 2 bases.

The rearrangement joins TRBV7-9 to TRBJ2-5; 11 nucleotides match TRBD2. The V gene's germline CDR1 is SEHNR and CDR2 FQNEAQ (reference sequence). After removal of 5 bases from V and 1 base from J, the junction contained 6 bases not matched to a gene. The length of the CDR3 is 16 residues. As DNA, the CDR3 is TGTGCCAGCAGCGACAGACTAGCGGGGTCCCAAGAGACCCAGTACTTC. It yields the protein CASSDRLAGSQETQYF.

This clonotype was picked up a small number of times. The chain carries TRBV12-3 or TRBV12-4 and TRBJ1-3; D not resolved. CDR3 size: 18 residues. The V and J ends lost 6 bases and 2 bases respectively, with 23 bases between them. The CDR3 bases are TGTGCCAGCAGAGCGGCGGGCAGGACCAAGAATCCTGGAAACACCATATATTTT. Its translation is CASRAAGRTKNPGNTIYF.

There are a few counts of this clonotype. The V call is TRBV4-3, the J call TRBJ2-2; 11 bases fit TRBD2. The germline V gene encodes CDR1 LGHNA and CDR2 YSLEER. This CDR3 contains 19 residues. J gave up 6 bases and V 2 bases, and 14 bases lay outside the gene matches. CDR3 nucleotides: TGCGCCAGCAGCCAACGGCTAGCGGGAGGAGCCAAAAAGGCCGGGGAGCTGTTTTTT. Amino acids: CASSQRLAGGAKKAGELFF.

The V call is TRBV5-4, the J call TRBJ2-3; D is undetermined. Trimming removed 2 bases at V and 3 bases at J, with 10 bases between. Per the germline V gene, CDR1 is SGHNT and CDR2 is YYREEE (reference sequence). This CDR3 is 14 amino acids long. CDR3 sequence: CASSFPLETDTQYF. The CDR3 bases are TGTGCCAGCAGCTTCCCCCTAGAGACAGATACGCAGTATTTT.

The chain links TRBV4-3 to TRBJ2-1; weak D call: TRBD2 (5 bases). CDR3 length: 13 amino acids. V was trimmed by 0 bases and J by 9 bases, leaving 9 bases between them. Germline CDR1 and CDR2: LGHNA and YSLEER. DNA for the CDR3: TGCGCCAGCAGCCAAGATGGTGGGAGTGAGCAGTTCTTC. As protein: CASSQDGGSEQFF.

This clonotype was seen only a few times. The V and J genes are TRBV7-8 and TRBJ1-5; no clear D gene. The germline V gene encodes CDR1 SGHVS and CDR2 FQNEAQ. The ends were cut back, 1 base at V and 5 bases at J, with 12 bases in the middle. The CDR3 contains 15 residues. The CDR3 here is CASSLGGGSDQPQHF. The DNA of the CDR3 is TGTGCCAGCAGCTTAGGCGGAGGGTCCGATCAGCCCCAGCATTTT.

The rearrangement joins TRBV9 to TRBJ2-3; 12 bases agree with TRBD2. CDR3 length: 20 amino acids. After removal of 0 bases from V and 7 bases from J, the junction contained 18 bases not matched to a gene. Looked up from germline, CDR1 is SGDLS and CDR2 is YYNGEE. The CDR3 nucleotides read TGTGCCAGCAGCGTAGGGGTAGGGCGCACTAGCGGGGGGTATCCCTATACGCAGTATTTT. Protein sequence: CASSVGVGRTSGGYPYTQYF.

This clonotype was detected ten times or more. The V and J genes are TRBV7-2 and TRBJ2-1; 12 positions agree with TRBD2. Germline CDR1 and CDR2: SGHTA and FQGNSA. Trimming at V came to 7 bases and at J to 7 bases, leaving 14 bases not matched to a gene. CDR3 length equals 17 residues. The DNA for the CDR3 is TGTGCCAGCACCACGATAAGACTAGCGGGAGTAGCGAATGAGCAGTTCTTC. Protein product: CASTTIRLAGVANEQFF.

This chain joins TRBV4-1 and TRBJ2-7; D gene uncertain. Germline V CDR1 and CDR2: MGHRA, YSYEKL. CDR3 size: 14 residues. V was clipped by 4 bases and J by 3 bases, with 13 bases between them. This CDR3 is CASSPGVIGYEQYF. In nucleotides, the CDR3 is TGCGCCAGCAGCCCAGGCGTAATTGGCTACGAGCAGTACTTC.

This chain links TRBV20-1 with TRBJ2-7; D may correspond to TRBD1 or TRBD2 (6 bases each). This CDR3 region has 12 residues. Germline-derived CDR1 and CDR2 are DFQATT and SNEGSKA (reference sequence). The V and J ends lost 4 bases and 3 bases respectively, with 10 bases between them. This CDR3 is CSAMRGDYEQYF. The DNA of the CDR3 is TGCAGTGCTATGAGGGGGGACTACGAGCAGTACTTC.

The gene calls are TRBV12-3 or TRBV12-4 and TRBJ2-1; 11 nucleotides align to TRBD2. V was clipped by 0 bases and J by 7 bases; unmatched bases: 11. The CDR3 is made up of 18 amino acids. The CDR3 region has the DNA TGTGCCAGCAGTTTAGCCCCACTAGCGGGGGTCCCCGATAATGAGCAGTTCTTC. This codes for CASSLAPLAGVPDNEQFF.

V usage is TRBV7-8 and J usage is TRBJ1-5; D gene unclear. CDR1 and CDR2 (germline): SGHVS, FQNEAQ. Trimming removed 5 bases from V and 2 bases from J, with 13 bases in between. The CDR3 loop spans 15 amino acids. Written as DNA, the CDR3 is TGTGCCAGCAGCCTATTTGGGGTTGGCAATCAGCCCCAGCATTTT. The encoded protein is CASSLFGVGNQPQHF. Together with reference TRBV7-8 and TRBJ1-5, the CDR3 gives the full variable domain: GAGVSQSPRYKVAKRGQDVALRCDPISGHVSLFWYQQALGQGPEFLTYFQNEAQLDKSGLPSDRFFAERPEGSVSTLKIQRTQQEDSAVYLCASSLFGVGNQPQHFGDGTRLSIL.

The chain combines TRBV7-2 with TRBJ2-7, with D perhaps matching TRBD1 or TRBD2 (5 bases each). The germline V and J ends were trimmed by 2 bases and 0 bases, with 14 bases remaining between them. Germline V gene lookup returns CDR1 SGHTA and CDR2 FQGNSA. CDR3 length equals 16 residues. CDR3 in amino acids: CASSLIGAPSSYEQYF. The CDR3 region has the DNA TGTGCCAGCAGCTTAATCGGGGCACCAAGCTCCTACGAGCAGTACTTC. Full variable domain (outside the CDR3, taken from reference TRBV7-2 and TRBJ2-7): GAGVSQSPSNKVTEKGKDVELRCDPISGHTALYWYRQSLGQGLEFLIYFQGNSAPDKSGLPSDRFSAERTGGSVSTLTIQRTQQEDSAVYLCASSLIGAPSSYEQYFGPGTRLTVT.

The genes are TRBV5-6 and TRBJ1-2; D is unresolved. V lost 4 bases and J 8 bases, leaving 15 bases between the germline ends. CDR1 and CDR2 (germline): SGHDT, YYEEEE. The CDR3 is 13 amino acids. DNA for the CDR3: TGTGCCAGCAGCCCAGGCGCGGTAGGCGGCTACACCTTC. This encodes CASSPGAVGGYTF.

Only a few counts were recorded for this clonotype. Here the CDR3 reads CASSWGQGRGELFF. CDR3 nucleotides: TGTGCCAGCAGCTGGGGGCAGGGGAGGGGGGAGCTGTTTTTT. The V and J genes are TRBV7-2 and TRBJ2-2; D possibly uses TRBD1 or TRBD2 (6 bases each). From germline, CDR1 is SGHTA and CDR2 FQGNSA. CDR3 length equals 14 residues. V was pared by 4 bases and J by 8 bases, with 14 bases between.

Remarks on this clonotype: At one end the junction does not follow the germline gene, possibly because of a read error. The chain joins TRBV7-7 to TRBJ2-2; TRBD2 matches at 15 bases. This CDR3 has 17 residues. The germline CDR1 and CDR2 sequences are SSHAT and FNYEAQ (reference sequence). CDR3 amino acids: CASSLRTSGRAPGELFF. The DNA of the CDR3 is TGTGCTAGCAGCCTACGGACTAGCGGGAGGGCCCCCGGGGAGCTGTTTTTT.

V usage is TRBV29-1 and J usage is TRBJ2-3, with 8 nucleotides matching TRBD1. CDR3 length: 15 residues. CDR1 is SQVTM, CDR2 ANQGSEA, per germline. Trimming at V came to 5 bases and at J to 0 bases, leaving 7 bases not matched to a gene. CDR3 region: CSVTRTGFSTDTQYF. The CDR3 DNA follows: TGCAGCGTTACCCGGACAGGGTTTAGCACAGATACGCAGTATTTT.

This clonotype was detected only a few times. This sequence joins TRBV6-2 or TRBV6-3 and TRBJ1-4; 7 positions match TRBD1. Germline CDR1 and CDR2: MNHEY and SVGEGT. This CDR3 is built from 17 residues. Germline trimming cut 6 bases from V and 5 bases from J; bases unmatched to any gene: 15. Here the CDR3 reads CASSGTPNRGENEKLFF. The CDR3 coding sequence is TGTGCCAGCAGCGGAACTCCCAACAGGGGCGAAAATGAAAAACTGTTTTTT.

Only a few counts were recorded for this clonotype. The rearrangement uses TRBV6-5 and TRBJ1-2; a weak D match, TRBD1 (5 bases). Trimming removed 6 bases at V and 2 bases at J, with 10 bases between. CDR1 MNHEY and CDR2 SVGAGI come from the germline V gene. This CDR3 is built from 13 residues. CDR3 sequence: CASRPRDNYGYTF. The CDR3 nucleotides read TGTGCCAGCAGACCCCGGGACAACTATGGCTACACCTTC.